The sequence of this T cell receptor (beta chain) was determined in a study of cytomegalovirus exposure and HLA in healthy donors. Overall study results and limits: CMV serostatus stood as the only immune exposure information on hand. Indistinguishable V segments such as TRBV6-2 and TRBV6-3 were excluded.

This CDR3 has 14 residues. Per germline, CDR1 SNHLY and CDR2 FYNNEI. V gave up 7 bases and J gave up 3 bases, with 14 bases separating them. This clone appeared a few times. Antigen specificity is unknown. PCR employed 60 Vbeta and 13 Jbeta primers. The assay was immunoSEQ multiplex PCR, and TCRdb's table has in-frame clones only and misses some. Of 150,000 to 200,000 clones listed, over 80% are singletons. The receptor was isolated from a man aged 50 to 60 in good health and CMV-seropositive. The rearrangement uses TRBV2 and TRBJ2-3; D may be TRBD1 (6 bases). The sequenced material came from PBMCs. The CDR3 DNA reads TGTGCCAGCAAACAACTCCAGGGGACAGATACGCAGTATTTT. Translated: CASKQLQGTDTQYF.